This T cell receptor (beta chain) originates from a study of T cell responses to AZD1222 COVID-19 vaccine. The study's findings and limits: Just 5 or 6 AZD1222 recipients tested seropositive at baseline. Increased Spike-specific TCR breadth and depth were observed after two AZD1222 doses.

This table comes from immunoSEQ multiplex PCR, and its TCRdb copy is limited to in-frame clones, with some not included. The repertoire holds about 120,000 clones, with around 87% as singletons. Details on this clone: The antigen is unknown.

Germline V gene lookup returns CDR1 MNHNY and CDR2 SVGAGI (reference sequence). The CDR3 totals 16 residues. The V and J ends lost 8 bases and 3 bases respectively, with 20 bases between them. This chain links TRBV6-6 with TRBJ2-4; D may be TRBD1 (6 bases). This TCR was sampled from an adult in good health. Sequenced material: peripheral blood, taken on day 0 of AZD1222 vaccination. The CDR3 DNA reads TGTGCCAGCGGTCGACCGTCCCGGGACAACAAAAACATTCAGTACTTC. Its translation: CASGRPSRDNKNIQYF.